These T cell receptor beta chains were read from a single sample in a study of T-cell memory formation after mild COVID-19. TCRdb passed the 5' RACE reads through MiXCR, listing each CDR3 protein once. In the table there are hundreds of thousands of distinct CDR3 sequences, roughly 17% of which are singletons. Sequencing used PBMCs or a T cell subset sorted from them (not recorded which). These receptors came from a man aged 18-30 years who had mild COVID-19 (a few samples of this study predate the infection). Cell type and time point are not known. The CDR3 runs from the conserved cysteine through the conserved F or W. Each record gives: clone size, J gene, D gene, V gene, CDR3 length, CDR3 DNA, CDR3 protein. A D gene is named only where the DNA matches it firmly. Clone size is shown for a subset of rows, as once, few, many or a class of expanded clone.

NA,TRBJ2-2,TRBD1,TRBV12-3/TRBV12-4,17,TGTGCCAGCAGTGGAATACTGGACAGGGGGTACACCGGGGAGCTGTTTTTT,CASSGILDRGYTGELFF
few,TRBJ2-1,TRBD2,TRBV18,14,TGTGCCAGCTCACCACCGGGGGGGGGATACGAGCAGTTCTTC,CASSPPGGGYEQFF
NA,TRBJ2-5,NA,TRBV7-2,12,TGTGCCAGCAGCTTAGTTGCAGGGACAAAGTACTTC,CASSLVAGTKYF
NA,TRBJ2-1,TRBD2,TRBV4-1,21,TGCGCCAGCAGCCAACCCACCCTAGCTAGCGGGGGCCTGAGCTCCTACAATGAGCAGTTCTTC,CASSQPTLASGGLSSYNEQFF
NA,TRBJ2-1,TRBD1,TRBV9,15,TGTGCCAGCAGCGTGACAGGGACCCCCTGGGGTGAGCAGTTCTTC,CASSVTGTPWGEQFF
NA,TRBJ2-3,TRBD2,TRBV29-1,18,TGCAGCGTTGAGGTCCTACTGCGGGGGGGAGCCCGCACAGATACGCAGTATTTT,CSVEVLLRGGARTDTQYF
NA,TRBJ2-4,TRBD2,TRBV7-9,14,TGTGCCAGCAGAGTCAGCGGGGGCAAAAACATTCAGTACTTC,CASRVSGGKNIQYF
NA,TRBJ1-4,NA,TRBV27,14,TGTGCCAGCACCCCTGGGGGGCGGGATGAAAAACTGTTTTTT,CASTPGGRDEKLFF
NA,TRBJ1-6,TRBD1,TRBV12-3/TRBV12-4,14,TGTGCCAGCAGTGGGGACAGGGTTAATTCACCCCTCCACTTT,CASSGDRVNSPLHF
NA,TRBJ1-6,NA,TRBV4-3,15,TGCGCCAGCAGCCAAGGGATTGTAGATAATTCACCCCTCCACTTT,CASSQGIVDNSPLHF
few,TRBJ2-7,NA,TRBV18,13,TGTGCCAGCTCACCAAGCAGGGGCCACGAGCAGTACTTC,CASSPSRGHEQYF
NA,TRBJ1-5,NA,TRBV7-6,15,TGTGCCAGCAGCTTAGAGGCCGGGAGGGGACAGCCCCAGCATTTT,CASSLEAGRGQPQHF
many,TRBJ2-1,NA,TRBV4-3,13,TGCGCCAGCAGCCAAGTCCCCGAGAATGAGCAGTTCTTC,CASSQVPENEQFF
few,TRBJ2-5,TRBD2,TRBV11-2,16,TGTGCCAGCAGCTCCGGCGGGGGTTGGGGCCAAGAGACCCAGTACTTC,CASSSGGGWGQETQYF
many,TRBJ1-5,NA,TRBV28,13,TGTGCCAGCAGTTTGGCAGGGCATCAGCCCCAGCATTTT,CASSLAGHQPQHF
few,TRBJ2-1,NA,TRBV5-5,14,TGTGCCAGCAGCTTGGACTACTTTAACAATGAGCAGTTCTTC,CASSLDYFNNEQFF
NA,TRBJ1-4,TRBD1,TRBV4-2,12,TGTGCCAGCAGCCAGACAGGGTTTACACTGTTTTTT,CASSQTGFTLFF
NA,TRBJ2-3,NA,TRBV28,12,TGTGCCAGCAGGACTGGGGGACGTTCGCAGTATTTT,CASRTGGRSQYF
few,TRBJ2-2,NA,TRBV30,11,TGTGCCTGGGGCTGGACCGGGGAGCTGTTTTTT,CAWGWTGELFF
NA,TRBJ2-1,NA,TRBV29-1,13,TGCAGCGTTGAAGATTCGTGGGACAATGAGCAGTTCTTC,CSVEDSWDNEQFF
many,TRBJ2-5,TRBD2,TRBV24-1,16,TGTGCCACCAGTGATCGGGGGGGACCCCTTGGAGAGACCCAGTACTTC,CATSDRGGPLGETQYF
many,TRBJ2-3,TRBD2,TRBV5-1,15,TGCGCCAGCAGCTTGTCGGGGAGGGGACCGATTACGCAGTATTTT,CASSLSGRGPITQYF
few,TRBJ2-1,NA,TRBV28,13,TGTGCCAGCAGTTTATACGGTCGTGGTGAGCAGTTCTTC,CASSLYGRGEQFF
few,TRBJ2-1,TRBD2,TRBV18,16,TGTGCCAGCTCACCACCGGGCGGGGGGACGAGCAATGAGCAGTTCTTC,CASSPPGGGTSNEQFF
NA,TRBJ1-2,TRBD1,TRBV12-3/TRBV12-4,14,TGTGCCAGCACCAGGACAGGGACCGTCGATGGCTACACCTTC,CASTRTGTVDGYTF
few,TRBJ1-3,TRBD1,TRBV23-1,17,TGCGCCAGCAGTCAATCTGCCAGGGGGTCAAGTGGAAACACCATATATTTT,CASSQSARGSSGNTIYF
NA,TRBJ1-5,NA,TRBV20-1,14,TGCAGTGCTGGATCCCGACAGAGCAATCAGCCCCAGCATTTT,CSAGSRQSNQPQHF
NA,TRBJ2-5,TRBD2,TRBV10-2,14,TGCGCCAGCTGTCGGGCTAGCGGGGGTGAGACCCAGTACTTC,CASCRASGGETQYF
few,TRBJ2-1,TRBD2,TRBV7-2,15,TGTGCCAGCAGCTTAGAAGGCGGGGGGTACAGTGAGCAGTTCTTC,CASSLEGGGYSEQFF
once,TRBJ2-3,TRBD2,TRBV6-2/TRBV6-3,14,TGTGCCAGCAGACGAGCGGGGCTCACAGATACGCAGTATTTT,CASRRAGLTDTQYF
few,TRBJ2-3,NA,TRBV24-1,11,TGTGCCACCCTACAGGGAGATACGCAGTATTTT,CATLQGDTQYF
few,TRBJ2-7,NA,TRBV5-1,17,TGCGCCAGCAGCTTTTCGTCGGCGGGGCCCGCTCGGCACGAGCAGTACTTC,CASSFSSAGPARHEQYF
few,TRBJ2-3,NA,TRBV30,13,TGTGCCTGGAGTGCCGGGGGTCGGGATACGCAGTATTTT,CAWSAGGRDTQYF
NA,TRBJ2-3,NA,TRBV18,15,TGTGCCAGCTCACCACAGGGGGTTGGCACAGATACGCAGTATTTT,CASSPQGVGTDTQYF
NA,TRBJ2-4,TRBD1,TRBV29-1,13,TGCAGCGTTGAGGGGACAGAATGGGGCATTCAGTACTTC,CSVEGTEWGIQYF
many,TRBJ2-5,NA,TRBV20-1,15,TGCAGTGCCGACCTGGTGGGGGAGATCCAAGAGACCCAGTACTTC,CSADLVGEIQETQYF
few,TRBJ1-3,NA,TRBV18,16,TGTGCCAGCTCACCGGAGACCGGGACCCTGGGAAACACCATATATTTT,CASSPETGTLGNTIYF
NA,TRBJ1-3,NA,TRBV4-1,16,TGCGCCAGCAGCCTGATGGAAGGGGACTCTGGAAACACCATATATTTT,CASSLMEGDSGNTIYF
many,TRBJ2-7,TRBD1,TRBV7-2,16,TGTGCCAGCACCCCGTTAACGGGGACAGGGGCCTACGAGCAGTACTTC,CASTPLTGTGAYEQYF
many,TRBJ2-7,TRBD1,TRBV6-5,14,TGTGCCAGCAGTTGGGACAGGGGGCTCTACGAGCAGTACTTC,CASSWDRGLYEQYF
NA,TRBJ1-1,NA,TRBV18,13,TGTGCCAGCTCACCGTCTCAGGACACTGAAGCTTTCTTT,CASSPSQDTEAFF
NA,TRBJ1-1,NA,TRBV7-3,14,TGTGCCAGCAGCTTAACAGGGTCGAGCACTGAAGCTTTCTTT,CASSLTGSSTEAFF